This T cell receptor beta chain was found in a study of OX40 agonist ivuxolimab in advanced cancers. TCRdb's copy holds only in-frame clones and misses some; the assay was immunoSEQ multiplex PCR. The data contain roughly 48,000 clones, 85% to 90% of them singletons. The CDR3 spans 14 residues. Germline V gene sequence: CDR1 SGDLS, CDR2 YYNGEE. Trimming removed 4 bases from V and 6 bases from J; junction bases left unmatched: 7. The TCR sequence derives from an adult with an advanced solid tumor such as melanoma, head and neck, liver or kidney cancer. This chain connects TRBV9 to TRBJ2-7; 10 positions match TRBD1. Sequenced material: CD4+ or CD8+ T cells sorted from blood, taken in a trial of the OX40 agonist ivuxolimab. The CDR3 nucleotides are TGTGCCAGCAGCACCGGGACAGGGGACCTCGAGCAGTACTTC. This sequence encodes CASSTGTGDLEQYF. Filled out from reference TRBV9 and TRBJ2-7, the complete variable domain reads DSGVTQTPKHLITATGQRVTLRCSPRSGDLSVYWYQQSLDQGLQFLIQYYNGEERAKGNILERFSAQQFPDLHSELNLSSLELGDSALYFCASSTGTGDLEQYFGPGTRLTVT.